Below are 22 T cell receptor beta chains sequenced from a single sample in a study of OX40 agonist ivuxolimab in advanced cancers. Preparation of the library involved the immunoSEQ multiplex PCR assay. This immuneACCESS table, as held by TCRdb, lists in-frame sequences with V and J called but not all clones. Of the missing ones, under half trace to an unresolved V gene in checked studies; the others have no known cause. This sample comprises roughly 89,000 clones, 85% to 90% of them detected only once. Clones ranked in the top ten supply around 7.4% of the sample. The starting material was CD4+ or CD8+ T cells sorted from blood, obtained in a trial of the OX40 agonist ivuxolimab. The origin of the receptors is an adult with an advanced solid tumor such as melanoma, head and neck, liver or kidney cancer.

The rearrangement links TRBV11-3 to TRBJ2-7; a possible D gene is TRBD2 (6 bases). Germline CDR1 is SGHNT and CDR2 is YENEEA. V shed 1 base and J shed 2 bases, with 12 bases lying between them. This CDR3 comprises 15 residues. CDR3 nucleotide sequence: TGTGCCAGCAGCTTAGCAGGAGGGGCCCCCTACGAGCAGTACTTC. Its translation is CASSLAGGAPYEQYF.

The chain carries TRBV7-3 and TRBJ2-7; 8 positions match TRBD2. Per the germline V gene, CDR1 is SGHTA and CDR2 is FQGTGA. V shed 5 bases and J 3 bases; nucleotides not matched to a gene: 9. The CDR3 is 15 residues long. The CDR3 loop is CASSEVGSGNYEQYF. CDR3 in DNA: TGTGCCAGCAGCGAAGTCGGTAGCGGGAACTACGAGCAGTACTTC.

This clone was observed a few times. The rearrangement links TRBV6-5 to TRBJ2-2, with no clear D. Germline V gene data show CDR1 as MNHEY and CDR2 as SVGAGI. This CDR3 contains 14 residues. The germline V and J ends were trimmed by 7 bases and 8 bases, with 17 bases remaining between them. CDR3 sequence (DNA): TGTGCCAGCAACACTGGTCTGATGGGAGGGGAGCTGTTTTTT. Amino acids: CASNTGLMGGELFF.

A single count supports this clone. The genes are TRBV6-6 and TRBJ2-1; D remains unclear. Trimming cost V 0 bases and J 0 bases, with 9 bases left between them. CDR1 is MNHNY and CDR2 is SVGAGI in the germline V gene (reference sequence). The CDR3 has 16 residues. CDR3 DNA sequence: TGTGCCAGCAGTTACTCGGGCGTCAACTCCTACAATGAGCAGTTCTTC. It translates to CASSYSGVNSYNEQFF.

The J gene is TRBJ2-7, the V gene TRBV7-6; tentatively, D is TRBD1 (6 bases). V lost 1 base, J lost 2 bases, and 15 bases lay in between. The CDR3 runs to 16 residues. The germline V gene encodes CDR1 SGHVS and CDR2 FNYEAQ. As DNA, the CDR3 is TGTGCCAGCAGCTTAGAATTCCAGGGGCCTCCCTACGAGCAGTACTTC. Amino acids: CASSLEFQGPPYEQYF.

The rearrangement links TRBV9 to TRBJ2-5, with 10 bases aligning to TRBD2. The CDR3 has 14 amino acids. Germline values: CDR1 SGDLS, CDR2 YYNGEE. Unmatched junction bases numbered 4, after V lost 3 bases and J lost 5 bases. CDR3 sequence (DNA): TGTGCCAGCAGCGGGACTAGCGGAGGGGAGACCCAGTACTTC. Its translation: CASSGTSGGETQYF.

V is TRBV18 and J is TRBJ2-2, with 8 positions matching TRBD2. The trim removed 5 bases at V and 5 bases at J, leaving 10 bases unmatched. Germline V lookup: CDR1 KGHSH, CDR2 LQKENI. The CDR3 is 16 residues long. The CDR3 sequence is CASSSQNGRETGELFF. The CDR3 bases are TGTGCCAGCTCATCTCAAAACGGGAGGGAGACCGGGGAGCTGTTTTTT.

V usage is TRBV30 and J usage is TRBJ1-4, with D tentatively TRBD1 (5 bases). CDR3 size: 14 residues. Between the trimmed V and J ends, which lost 0 bases and 7 bases, there was a span of 12 bases. Germline-derived CDR1 and CDR2 are GTSNPN and SVGIG (reference sequence). The CDR3 loop is CAWSVWGGGEKLFF. In nucleotides, the CDR3 is TGTGCCTGGAGTGTTTGGGGGGGAGGTGAAAAACTGTTTTTT.

V gene TRBV6-6 combines with J gene TRBJ1-5, with D perhaps matching TRBD1 (6 bases). The CDR3 sequence is 16 residues long. Germline loops: CDR1 MNHNY, CDR2 SVGAGI (reference sequence). V shed 2 bases and J shed 2 bases, with 13 bases lying between them. Here the CDR3 reads CASSYGGRSGNQPQHF. The CDR3 DNA is TGTGCCAGCAGTTACGGGGGGCGCAGTGGCAATCAGCCCCAGCATTTT.

This clone was picked up one time. This chain joins TRBV7-9 and TRBJ2-5; no reliable D call. Germline V gives CDR1 SEHNR, CDR2 FQNEAQ (reference sequence). Trimming took 4 bases from V and 11 from J, leaving 14 bases between them. The CDR3 totals 12 residues. In nucleotides, the CDR3 is TGTGCCAGCAGCTCGTTCAGTTATGAGCAGTACTTC. Its protein is CASSSFSYEQYF.

The chain recombines TRBV19 with TRBJ2-3; D gene uncertain. The V gene lost 7 bases and the J gene lost 3 bases, with 8 bases spanning the gap. Germline V lookup: CDR1 LNHDA, CDR2 SQIVND (reference sequence). CDR3 size: 12 residues. In nucleotides, the CDR3 is TGTGCCAGTAACTCGGGTACAGATACGCAGTATTTT. Translating it yields CASNSGTDTQYF.

The CDR3 loop reads CASSYLAGVSEQYF. Here the CDR3 DNA reads TGTGCCAGCAGCTACCTAGCGGGAGTAAGTGAGCAGTACTTC. The rearrangement links TRBV5-6 to TRBJ2-5; TRBD2 matches 10 bases. The germline V gene has CDR1 SGHDT and CDR2 YYEEEE. The CDR3 runs 14 residues. J gave up 11 bases and V 3 bases, and 10 bases lay outside the gene matches.

The V gene is TRBV19, the J gene TRBJ2-7, with 8 positions matching TRBD2. Germline CDR1 is LNHDA and CDR2 is SQIVND (reference sequence). The CDR3 extends over 11 amino acids. V was clipped by 8 bases and J by 3 bases; unmatched bases: 0. CDR3 nucleotides: TGTGCCAGTGGGACTAGCTACGAGCAGTACTTC. Translating it yields CASGTSYEQYF.

CDR3 loop: CASSPELAASTDTQYF. The DNA of the CDR3 is TGTGCCAGTAGTCCCGAATTAGCGGCTAGCACAGATACGCAGTATTTT. The V and J genes are TRBV19 and TRBJ2-3; possible D gene TRBD2, 6 bases. CDR1 and CDR2 (germline): LNHDA, SQIVND (reference sequence). The CDR3 contains 16 residues. V lost 5 bases to trimming and J lost 0 bases, with 15 bases between them.

The chain joins TRBV11-2 to TRBJ2-7; possible D gene TRBD2, 7 bases. This CDR3 spans 16 amino acids. Germline-derived CDR1 and CDR2 are SGHAT and FQNNGV. V was shortened by 3 bases and J by 1 base, with 16 bases between the two germline ends. This CDR3 is CASSFLGSGTSYEQYF. In DNA form, the CDR3 reads TGTGCCAGCAGCTTTCTTGGCAGCGGGACATCCTACGAGCAGTACTTC.

V and J are TRBV29-1 and TRBJ1-1, with D tentatively TRBD1 (5 bases). The CDR3 loop spans 11 amino acids. V lost 1 base to trimming and J lost 7 bases, with 7 bases between them. Germline V gives CDR1 SQVTM, CDR2 ANQGSEA. CDR3 sequence (DNA): TGCAGCGTTGAAGTGGGGGGTGAAGCTTTCTTT. Translating it yields CSVEVGGEAFF.

The chain joins TRBV19 to TRBJ2-7; 13 bases fit TRBD2. CDR3 length equals 17 residues. With V trimmed by 3 bases and J by 0 bases, 5 bases remained unmatched. Germline V gene lookup returns CDR1 LNHDA and CDR2 SQIVND (reference sequence). CDR3 loop: CASSIGLAGDSSYEQYF. In nucleotides, the CDR3 is TGTGCCAGTAGTATCGGACTAGCGGGGGATAGCTCCTACGAGCAGTACTTC.

Sample share makes this clone medium-sized. The chain uses TRBV6-6 and TRBJ1-2, with 7 bases that match TRBD1. Germline V gene lookup returns CDR1 MNHNY and CDR2 SVGAGI (reference sequence). The V segment lost 7 bases and the J segment 4 bases; nucleotides outside the gene matches: 6. CDR3 size: 13 residues. CDR3: CASIQGDSYGYTF. CDR3 bases: TGTGCCAGCATCCAAGGGGACAGCTATGGCTACACCTTC.

This clone was found a few times. The rearrangement links TRBV30 to TRBJ1-5; D may be TRBD1 (6 bases). The CDR3 length is 14 residues. Germline assignment: CDR1 GTSNPN and CDR2 SVGIG (reference sequence). Deletions cut 0 bases from V and 5 bases from J, with 11 bases between. CDR3 DNA: TGTGCCTGGAGTGTTTTGGGGGGCCATCAGCCCCAGCATTTT. It is translated as CAWSVLGGHQPQHF.

This chain links TRBV29-1 with TRBJ2-1; D may be TRBD2 (6 bases). The CDR3 sequence is 13 residues long. The ends were cut back, 4 bases at V and 6 bases at J, with 13 bases in the middle. CDR1 SQVTM and CDR2 ANQGSEA come from the germline V gene. The CDR3 DNA is TGCAGCGTTGCCGGGGGACTCGGCAATGAGCAGTTCTTC. Its protein product is CSVAGGLGNEQFF.

The table lists this clone with a few counts. The rearrangement links TRBV28 to TRBJ2-7, with 8 bases matching TRBD1. Germline V lookup: CDR1 MDHEN, CDR2 SYDVKM. The CDR3 spans 14 residues. Unmatched junction bases numbered 7, after V lost 4 bases and J lost 5 bases. DNA of the CDR3: TGTGCCAGCAGTTCGACAGGGGCCCCCCACGAGCAGTACTTC. Amino acids: CASSSTGAPHEQYF.

This clone was counted once. The rearrangement joins TRBV28 to TRBJ2-1; either TRBD1 or TRBD2 may fit D (5 bases each). CDR3 size: 16 residues. Trimming cost V 4 bases and J 8 bases, with 21 bases left between them. Germline CDR1 and CDR2: MDHEN and SYDVKM. As DNA, the CDR3 is TGTGCCAGCAGTTCCCCGGGGACCGACATCACGGATGAGCAGTTCTTC. This encodes CASSSPGTDITDEQFF.